This record looks at one T cell receptor beta chain sequence and its context. The antigen is not known. CDR1 is LNHDA, CDR2 SQIVND, per germline (reference sequence). With 6 bases clipped from V and 5 bases from J, the junction kept 4 bases outside the gene matches. The CDR3 totals 13 residues. TCRdb keeps only in-frame clones here, not all; method: immunoSEQ multiplex PCR. The sample shows 45,000 or so clones, 80% to 90% of them seen only once. This sample is drawn from a study of OX40 agonist ivuxolimab in advanced cancers. As for the study in general: Ivuxolimab was administered intravenously to patients at 0.01 to 10 mg/kg every 2 weeks. A partial response was reached by three patients: one with hepatocellular carcinoma and two with cutaneous melanoma.

Study-level results: Low normalized T-cell clonal expansion was also seen in some nonresponders.

The chain is built from TRBV19 and TRBJ1-1; TRBD1 matches at 9 bases. The receptor comes from an adult with an advanced solid tumor such as melanoma, head and neck, liver or kidney cancer. Sequencing was performed on CD4+ or CD8+ T cells sorted from blood, taken in a trial of the OX40 agonist ivuxolimab. The CDR3 bases are TGTGCCAGTAGACAGGACAGGGGTACTGAAGCTTTCTTT. Translated, it gives CASRQDRGTEAFF.